These 18 T cell receptor beta chains were sequenced from one sample in a study of control samples from healthy donors and cancer patients. Produced via immunoSEQ multiplex PCR; TCRdb's table is partial and in-frame only. Among under 150,000 clones listed, around 91% were seen once. Sequences were obtained from PBMCs. The source of these receptors is a woman aged 45-65 years with colorectal cancer.

CDR3 nucleotide sequence: TGTGCCAGCAGCGCACAGGGTGGCAATCAGCCCCAGCATTTT. Its translation is CASSAQGGNQPQHF. V and J are TRBV9 and TRBJ1-5, with a tentative D call TRBD1 (6 bases). The CDR3 sequence is 14 residues long. V was cut by 3 bases and J by 2 bases, with 9 bases left in between. Germline CDR1 is SGDLS and CDR2 is YYNGEE.

The J gene is TRBJ2-7, the V gene TRBV24-1; D remains ambiguous. The CDR3 spans 11 residues. CDR1 KGHDR and CDR2 SFDVKD come from the germline V gene. V lost 4 bases and J lost 2, with 2 bases in between. This CDR3 reads CATSDTYEQYF. The CDR3 DNA follows: TGTGCCACCAGTGACACCTACGAGCAGTACTTC.

The rearrangement uses TRBV7-2 and TRBJ2-3, with no clear D. The length of the CDR3 is 16 residues. Germline V CDR1 and CDR2: SGHTA, FQGNSA. Deletions cut 0 bases from V and 0 bases from J, with 10 bases between. The CDR3 DNA reads TGTGCCAGCAGCTTAGCCGGCAGAACTAGCACAGATACGCAGTATTTT. It yields the protein CASSLAGRTSTDTQYF. Complete variable domain (other parts from reference TRBV7-2 and TRBJ2-3): GAGVSQSPSNKVTEKGKDVELRCDPISGHTALYWYRQSLGQGLEFLIYFQGNSAPDKSGLPSDRFSAERTGGSVSTLTIQRTQQEDSAVYLCASSLAGRTSTDTQYFGPGTRLTVL.

The CDR3 sequence is CASSERGATEAFF. The CDR3, as DNA: TGTGCCAGCTCCGAACGGGGGGCCACTGAAGCTTTCTTT. The chain is built from TRBV18 and TRBJ1-1; D possibly corresponds to TRBD1 (6 bases). The CDR3 totals 13 residues. Per the germline V gene, CDR1 is KGHSH and CDR2 is LQKENI. The V end was cut by 6 bases, the J end by 4 bases, with 12 bases between.

The rearrangement links TRBV29-1 to TRBJ1-2, with a weak D call TRBD1 (6 bases). Trimming took off 3 bases at V and 7 bases at J, with 12 bases between the two ends. The CDR3 has 12 residues. In germline, CDR1 is SQVTM, CDR2 ANQGSEA. The CDR3 region is CSVEDRGFGYTF. Written as DNA, the CDR3 is TGCAGCGTTGAGGACAGAGGGTTTGGCTACACCTTC.

This clone was observed once. The V gene is TRBV2, the J gene TRBJ2-5; maybe TRBD1 (6 bases). Germline assignment: CDR1 SNHLY and CDR2 FYNNEI. The V end was cut by 0 bases, the J end by 2 bases, with 10 bases between. The CDR3 sequence is 15 residues long. The CDR3, as DNA: TGTGCCAGCAGTGAAGCGCTAGGGGGACAAGAGACCCAGTACTTC. It yields the protein CASSEALGGQETQYF.

V is TRBV9 and J is TRBJ1-4, with D perhaps matching TRBD1 (6 bases). This CDR3 comprises 14 residues. V was shortened by 3 bases and J by 5 bases, with 11 bases between the two germline ends. Germline CDR1 and CDR2: SGDLS and YYNGEE. The CDR3 here is CASSAAGENEKLFF. Here the CDR3 DNA reads TGTGCCAGCAGCGCGGCAGGGGAGAATGAAAAACTGTTTTTT.

V gene TRBV7-2 combines with J gene TRBJ2-7; the match to TRBD2 covers 11 bases. Trimming took 3 bases from V and 4 from J; bases not matched to a gene: 5. CDR3 size: 15 residues. Germline V gene lookup returns CDR1 SGHTA and CDR2 FQGNSA. CDR3 amino acids: CASSLTSGAAYEQYF. CDR3 nucleotides: TGTGCCAGCAGCTTGACTAGCGGGGCCGCGTACGAGCAGTACTTC.

The genes are TRBV19 and TRBJ1-1; 8 bases are a match to TRBD1. The CDR3 length is 13 residues. V was pared by 5 bases and J by 6 bases, with 5 bases of the junction left unmatched. Germline V CDR1 and CDR2: LNHDA, SQIVND (reference sequence). The CDR3 here is CASSGQGGSEAFF. DNA of the CDR3: TGTGCCAGTAGTGGACAGGGTGGGTCTGAAGCTTTCTTT.

This chain links TRBV11-2 with TRBJ2-7, with TRBD2 as a possible D gene (6 bases). The CDR3 is 13 residues long. The V and J ends lost 7 bases and 9 bases respectively, with 19 bases between them. Germline CDR1 and CDR2: SGHAT and FQNNGV. CDR3 residues: CASTPGDYDVQYF. The CDR3 DNA is TGTGCCAGCACCCCGGGAGACTACGACGTGCAGTACTTC.

The chain joins TRBV7-3 to TRBJ2-1; TRBD2 matches 10 bases. The germline V gene has CDR1 SGHTA and CDR2 FQGTGA. The CDR3 consists of 19 residues. Losses at the gene ends were 0 bases for V and 9 bases for J; bases not matched to a gene: 17. In DNA, the CDR3 is TGTGCCAGCAGCTTAACTATCCTTAGCGGGGGGACCCACGACGGTGAGCAGTTCTTC. It is translated as CASSLTILSGGTHDGEQFF.

J is TRBJ1-2 and V is TRBV18, with TRBD1 matching over 11 bases. CDR3 length: 18 amino acids. Germline V gene sequence: CDR1 KGHSH, CDR2 LQKENI. The J segment lost 1 base and the V segment lost 1 base, leaving 8 bases of the junction unmatched. In DNA, the CDR3 is TGTGCCAGCTCACCACGTATGGACAGGGGGCCCAATAACTATGGCTACACCTTC. Encoded protein: CASSPRMDRGPNNYGYTF.

This rearrangement joins TRBV19 to TRBJ1-2, with D perhaps TRBD1 (6 bases). The CDR3 is made up of 15 amino acids. CDR1 and CDR2 (germline): LNHDA, SQIVND (reference sequence). V gave up 5 bases and J gave up 4 bases, with 17 bases separating them. Written as DNA, the CDR3 is TGTGCCAGTAGTGAGTGGACAGAGCTTGGCTATGGCTACACCTTC. It is translated as CASSEWTELGYGYTF.

On this clone itself: Other DNA sequences in the same sample also yield this CDR3. The chain uses TRBV5-6 and TRBJ1-1; D remains ambiguous. This CDR3 has 13 amino acids. The germline V gene encodes CDR1 SGHDT and CDR2 YYEEEE. Trimming pared 0 bases from V and 4 bases from J, leaving 7 bases between. CDR3 protein: CASSLGGATEAFF. The CDR3 DNA follows: TGTGCCAGCAGCTTGGGCGGAGCCACTGAAGCTTTCTTT.

The rearrangement uses TRBV5-4 and TRBJ1-1; the match to TRBD1 covers 10 bases. Germline values: CDR1 SGHNT, CDR2 YYREEE (reference sequence). Trimming removed 3 bases from V and 9 bases from J; junction bases left unmatched: 8. CDR3 size: 14 residues. The CDR3 is CASSWDRGGIQAFF. CDR3 nucleotide sequence: TGTGCCAGCAGCTGGGACAGGGGAGGTATTCAAGCTTTCTTT.

The V and J genes are TRBV5-1 and TRBJ1-1; 7 bases are shared with TRBD1. The germline gives CDR1 SGHRS, CDR2 YFSETQ. This CDR3 is built from 14 residues. Trimming cost V 4 bases and J 2 bases; bases outside gene matches: 5. CDR3 protein: CASSPGTANTEAFF. Written as DNA, the CDR3 is TGCGCCAGCAGCCCAGGGACAGCCAACACTGAAGCTTTCTTT.

The rearrangement links TRBV14 to TRBJ1-1; possible D gene TRBD1, 5 bases. Trimming cost V 1 base and J 4 bases, with 10 bases left between them. CDR1 and CDR2 from the germline V gene are SGHDN and FVKESK. The CDR3 totals 14 residues. DNA of the CDR3: TGTGCCAGCAGCCAAGGGATACAGGCCACTGAAGCTTTCTTT. Translation: CASSQGIQATEAFF.

The genes are TRBV18 and TRBJ2-1, with D perhaps TRBD1 (5 bases). The V gene's germline CDR1 is KGHSH and CDR2 LQKENI. This CDR3 contains 14 residues. Trimming shortened V by 6 bases and J by 4 bases, and 13 bases separated the two germline ends. CDR3 nucleotides: TGTGCCAGCTCCCCGACAGTTTCGTACAATGAGCAGTTCTTC. Protein sequence: CASSPTVSYNEQFF.